The next 16 T cell receptor beta chains were all read from a single sample in a study of somatic mutations in cytotoxic T cells in rheumatoid arthritis. Measured with immunoSEQ multiplex PCR; TCRdb has only the in-frame clones, and not every one. The top ten hold more than 35% of the sample, which has 9,000 to 13,000 clones, roughly 70% seen once. Sequencing was done on a sample of CD8+ T cells sorted from blood. These receptors were collected from an adult with rheumatoid arthritis.

V gene TRBV29-1 combines with J gene TRBJ2-5; 9 bases map to TRBD1. CDR3 length: 16 amino acids. Germline loops: CDR1 SQVTM, CDR2 ANQGSEA. V dropped 0 bases and J dropped 5; count of bases not matched to a gene: 10. CDR3 in amino acids: CSVEDRGTGKWETQYF. CDR3 DNA sequence: TGCAGCGTTGAAGATCGGGGGACAGGGAAGTGGGAGACCCAGTACTTC.

In DNA, the CDR3 is TGTGCCAGCAGCTTGAGTTACGGGGAGACCTACAATGAGCAGTTCTTC. This translates into CASSLSYGETYNEQFF. The chain combines TRBV5-6 with TRBJ2-1; perhaps TRBD2 as D (5 bases). CDR3 length equals 16 residues. CDR1 and CDR2 (germline): SGHDT, YYEEEE. Between the trimmed V and J ends, which lost 1 base and 2 bases, there was a span of 13 bases.

The chain links TRBV7-3 to TRBJ2-1, with a weak D call TRBD1 (6 bases). Trimming took off 5 bases at V and 2 bases at J, with 16 bases between the two ends. This CDR3 contains 16 residues. Germline values: CDR1 SGHTA, CDR2 FQGTGA. The CDR3: CASSPKAQGTYNEQFF. CDR3 sequence (DNA): TGTGCCAGCAGCCCCAAAGCCCAGGGGACCTACAATGAGCAGTTCTTC. The full variable domain, completed using reference TRBV7-3 and TRBJ2-1, is GAGVSQTPSNKVTEKGKYVELRCDPISGHTALYWYRQSLGQGPEFLIYFQGTGAADDSGLPNDRFFAVRPEGSVSTLKIQRTERGDSAVYLCASSPKAQGTYNEQFFGPGTRLTVL.

The table lists this clone with a few counts. J is TRBJ1-6 and V is TRBV14; D gene unclear. This CDR3 contains 15 residues. V lost 0 bases, J lost 9 bases, and 12 bases lay in between. The germline V gene encodes CDR1 SGHDN and CDR2 FVKESK. The CDR3 region is CASSQEGNRGSPLHF. CDR3 DNA: TGTGCCAGCAGCCAAGAAGGGAATCGTGGTTCACCCCTCCACTTT.

The rearrangement links TRBV6-4 to TRBJ2-1; D assignment may be TRBD1 or TRBD2 (5 bases each). This CDR3 is built from 15 residues. The V gene's germline CDR1 is MRHNA and CDR2 SNTAGT. Trimming left V 4 bases short and J 5 bases short, with 15 bases between. The CDR3 nucleotides read TGTGCCAGCAGTGTCGGGGCCGAGCCGAACAATGAGCAGTTCTTC. Translation gives CASSVGAEPNNEQFF.

The CDR3 sequence: CASSLEGRRLNEQFF. Here the CDR3 DNA reads TGTGCCAGCAGCTTGGAGGGGCGGAGGTTGAATGAGCAGTTCTTC. The rearrangement links TRBV5-6 to TRBJ2-1, with D perhaps given as TRBD1 or TRBD2 (5 bases each). There are 15 residues in the CDR3. Germline V lookup: CDR1 SGHDT, CDR2 YYEEEE. Trimming pared 0 bases from V and 7 bases from J, leaving 14 bases between.

This chain uses TRBV19 with TRBJ2-1; D call uncertain. Germline V CDR1 and CDR2: LNHDA, SQIVND (reference sequence). The CDR3 contains 16 residues. The V end was cut by 5 bases, the J end by 1 base, with 15 bases between. The CDR3 region is CASSPSGPLSYNEQFF. The CDR3, as DNA: TGTGCCAGTAGTCCCTCAGGCCCCCTATCCTACAATGAGCAGTTCTTC.

V and J are TRBV6-1 and TRBJ2-1; a possible D gene is TRBD2 (7 bases). The germline gives CDR1 MNHNS, CDR2 SASEGT. The CDR3 extends over 15 amino acids. V was cut by 2 bases and J by 3 bases, with 11 bases left in between. CDR3: CASSETGGHYNEQFF. The CDR3, as DNA: TGTGCCAGCAGTGAAACGGGGGGCCACTACAATGAGCAGTTCTTC.

V is TRBV9 and J is TRBJ2-3, with TRBD2 identical over 7 bases. This CDR3 has 13 residues. Germline V lookup: CDR1 SGDLS, CDR2 YYNGEE. Trimming at V came to 7 bases and at J to 6 bases, leaving 8 bases not matched to a gene. Here the CDR3 reads CASGGGGWDTQYF. The CDR3 DNA is TGTGCCAGCGGGGGGGGAGGATGGGATACGCAGTATTTT.

V and J are TRBV7-8 and TRBJ2-3; no clear D. This CDR3 comprises 14 residues. Germline values: CDR1 SGHVS, CDR2 FQNEAQ. V lost 0 bases and J 1 base, leaving 5 bases between the germline ends. This CDR3 is CASSLATRTDTQYF. For the CDR3, the DNA is TGTGCCAGCAGCTTAGCCACGCGCACAGATACGCAGTATTTT.

The CDR3 nucleotides read TGCAGCGTTGACGTCAGGACTAACAATGAGCAGTTCTTC. The encoded protein is CSVDVRTNNEQFF. The gene calls are TRBV29-1 and TRBJ2-1; D may be TRBD2 (6 bases). Germline values: CDR1 SQVTM, CDR2 ANQGSEA. The CDR3 has 13 amino acids. V gave up 3 bases and J gave up 5 bases, with 11 bases separating them.

The chain combines TRBV7-3 with TRBJ2-1; 9 bases are shared with TRBD2. The CDR3 contains 15 residues. Looked up from germline, CDR1 is SGHTA and CDR2 is FQGTGA. V was pared by 5 bases and J by 6 bases, with 8 bases of the junction left unmatched. The CDR3 sequence is CASSLLAGPINEQFF. Written as DNA, the CDR3 is TGTGCCAGCAGCCTTCTAGCGGGGCCTATCAATGAGCAGTTCTTC.

The chain carries TRBV2 and TRBJ2-7, with D possibly TRBD1 on 5 matching bases. This CDR3 has 14 residues. With 3 bases removed from V and 3 bases from J, the gap between germline ends came to 12 bases. In germline, CDR1 is SNHLY, CDR2 FYNNEI. The CDR3 DNA sequence: TGTGCCAGCAGTGAGGCAGACAGAAACTACGAGCAGTACTTC. Encoded protein: CASSEADRNYEQYF.

This chain joins TRBV27 and TRBJ2-1, with TRBD2 matching 8 bases. The CDR3 is made up of 15 amino acids. Losses at the gene ends were 3 bases for V and 8 bases for J; bases not matched to a gene: 9. The germline CDR1 and CDR2 sequences are MNHEY and SMNVEV (reference sequence). CDR3 amino acids: CASSLSAGRAHEQFF. As DNA, the CDR3 is TGTGCCAGCAGTTTGTCGGCCGGGAGGGCCCATGAGCAGTTCTTC.

This chain joins TRBV19 and TRBJ2-1, with D maybe TRBD2 (6 bases). The ends were cut back, 9 bases at V and 4 bases at J, with 22 bases in the middle. CDR1 LNHDA and CDR2 SQIVND come from the germline V gene (reference sequence). This CDR3 region has 16 residues. CDR3 in amino acids: CASRVMGAGKYNEQFF. CDR3 in DNA: TGTGCCAGCCGAGTGATGGGTGCGGGGAAATACAATGAGCAGTTCTTC.

This chain uses TRBV4-1 with TRBJ1-5; D remains ambiguous. With 0 bases removed from V and 4 bases from J, the gap between germline ends came to 19 bases. The CDR3 spans 18 residues. The germline V gene encodes CDR1 MGHRA and CDR2 YSYEKL. CDR3 bases: TGCGCCAGCAGCCAAGACCCCTCCGAGGGCACGGTAAATCAGCCCCAGCATTTT. It is translated as CASSQDPSEGTVNQPQHF.